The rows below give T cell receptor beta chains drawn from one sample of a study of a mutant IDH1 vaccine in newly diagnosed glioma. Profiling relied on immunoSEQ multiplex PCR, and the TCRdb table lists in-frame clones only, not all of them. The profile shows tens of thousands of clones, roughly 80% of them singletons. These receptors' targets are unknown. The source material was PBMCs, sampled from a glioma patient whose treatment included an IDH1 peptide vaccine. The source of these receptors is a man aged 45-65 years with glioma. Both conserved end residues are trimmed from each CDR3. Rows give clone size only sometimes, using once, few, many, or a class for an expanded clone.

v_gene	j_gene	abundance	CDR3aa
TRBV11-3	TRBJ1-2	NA	ASSMGQTYGYT
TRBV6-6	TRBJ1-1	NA	ASSRQGSTAEAF
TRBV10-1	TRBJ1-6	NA	ASRDRGNSPLH
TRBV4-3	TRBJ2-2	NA	ASSQGVGATGELF
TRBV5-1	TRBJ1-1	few	ASSGDVLNTEAF
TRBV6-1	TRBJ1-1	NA	ASSYRDTEAF
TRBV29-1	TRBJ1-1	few	SVVSQGEAF
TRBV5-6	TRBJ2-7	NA	ASSSRTSGYEQY
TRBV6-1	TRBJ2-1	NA	ASSEIRVDQQF
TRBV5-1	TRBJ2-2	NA	ASSTGTVITGELF
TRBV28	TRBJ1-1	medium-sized	ASSETGLLSTEAF
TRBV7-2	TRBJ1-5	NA	ASSLFGGGNQPQH
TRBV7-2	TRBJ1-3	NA	ASSLARRRNGNTIY
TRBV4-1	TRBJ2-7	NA	ASSPSTSVSEQY
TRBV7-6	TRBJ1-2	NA	ASREQDLANYGYT
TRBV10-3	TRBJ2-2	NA	AIGGLAGLSTGELF
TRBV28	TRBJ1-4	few	ASNAGATNEKLF
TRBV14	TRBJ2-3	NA	ASSQRGSATDTQY
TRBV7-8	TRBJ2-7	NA	ASSLAVGVAYEQY
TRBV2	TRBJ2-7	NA	ASTLPTGTGEQY
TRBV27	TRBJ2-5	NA	ASSFSGGAVGETQY
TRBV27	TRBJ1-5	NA	ASSPRTGYSNQPQH
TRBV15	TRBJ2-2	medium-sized	ATGATGTGELF
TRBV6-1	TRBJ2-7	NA	ASSEEGYIYEQY
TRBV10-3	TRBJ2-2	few	ASISGGANTGELF
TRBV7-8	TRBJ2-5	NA	ASSQGLHQETQY
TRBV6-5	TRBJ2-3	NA	ASSYSMGLGPDTQY
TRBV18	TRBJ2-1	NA	ASSPGGAGLNEQF
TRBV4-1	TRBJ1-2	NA	ASSQGTGQGPRKGYT
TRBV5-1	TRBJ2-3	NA	ASSLVGNTDTQY
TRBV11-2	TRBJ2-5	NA	ASSLSGSGRETQY
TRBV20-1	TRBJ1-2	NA	SARKVHGYT
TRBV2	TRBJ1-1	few	ASKEGVGDEAF
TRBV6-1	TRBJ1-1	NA	ASTYTDTEAF
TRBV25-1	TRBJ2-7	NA	ASSNSGSKPYEQY
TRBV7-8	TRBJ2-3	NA	ASSPTEAQY
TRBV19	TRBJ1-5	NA	ASSIIRTGLNQPQH
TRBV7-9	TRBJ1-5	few	ASSLGWSNQPQH
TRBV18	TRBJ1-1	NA	ASSQAAEAF
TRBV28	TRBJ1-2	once	ASSFGRGDYGYT
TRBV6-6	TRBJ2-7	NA	ASSYSGGDYEQY
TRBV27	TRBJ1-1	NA	ASSARIGTVNTEAF
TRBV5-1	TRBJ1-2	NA	ASSRGQGFDYGYT
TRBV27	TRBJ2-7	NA	ASRGSRRAYEQY
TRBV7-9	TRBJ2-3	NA	ASSASPREGSDTQY